A single sample is the source of the 9 T cell receptor beta chains below, sequenced in a study of blood T cell repertoires in COVID-19. TCRdb's copy holds only in-frame clones and misses some; the assay was immunoSEQ multiplex PCR. The data show about 200,000 clones, 75% to 90% seen once. Specimen: peripheral blood. The source is a man younger than 45 who had recovered from COVID-19.

This chain links TRBV19 with TRBJ1-5; 10 bases are shared with TRBD1. The CDR3 has 15 residues. V gave up 7 bases and J gave up 2 bases; unmatched junction bases: 5. CDR1 is LNHDA, CDR2 SQIVND, per germline (reference sequence). CDR3 DNA sequence: TGTGCCAGTACCCTCGGGACAGGGGGCAATCAGCCCCAGCATTTT. This sequence encodes CASTLGTGGNQPQHF.

The rearrangement uses TRBV10-3 and TRBJ1-4, with TRBD1 matching over 8 bases. The V gene end was trimmed by 6 bases and the J gene end by 8 bases; junction bases not matched to a gene: 11. Germline V gene data show CDR1 as ENHRY and CDR2 as SYGVKD. CDR3 length equals 15 residues. The CDR3 nucleotides read TGTGCCATCAGCCCCGACAGGGGCAGGAACGAAAAACTGTTTTTT. Translated, it gives CAISPDRGRNEKLFF.

The table lists this clone with a count of one. The rearrangement joins TRBV29-1 to TRBJ2-5; a weak D match, TRBD2 (6 bases). Trimming cost V 7 bases and J 4 bases, with 10 bases left between them. Germline assignment: CDR1 SQVTM and CDR2 ANQGSEA. The CDR3 has 11 residues. CDR3 nucleotides: TGCAGCGGGAGGAGGGGAGAGACCCAGTACTTC. As protein: CSGRRGETQYF.

The chain uses TRBV19 and TRBJ1-2; TRBD1 is a possible D gene (5 bases). Trimming left V 4 bases short and J 0 bases short, with 12 bases between. Germline CDR1 is LNHDA and CDR2 is SQIVND (reference sequence). This CDR3 has 15 residues. CDR3 nucleotides: TGTGCCAGTAGTACAGGGCCCGGAGCTAACTATGGCTACACCTTC. Translated, it gives CASSTGPGANYGYTF.

V is TRBV5-6 and J is TRBJ2-7; TRBD2 is a possible D gene (5 bases). The CDR3 contains 15 residues. Germline V gene sequence: CDR1 SGHDT, CDR2 YYEEEE. The V and J ends lost 8 bases and 2 bases respectively, with 20 bases between them. The CDR3 reads CASLTSGVWAYEQYF. In DNA, the CDR3 is TGTGCCAGTCTCACCTCCGGGGTGTGGGCCTACGAGCAGTACTTC. Together with reference TRBV5-6 and TRBJ2-7, the CDR3 gives the full variable domain: DAGVTQSPTHLIKTRGQQVTLRCSPKSGHDTVSWYQQALGQGPQFIFQYYEEEERQRGNFPDRFSGHQFPNYSSELNVNALLLGDSALYLCASLTSGVWAYEQYFGPGTRLTVT.

The rearrangement joins TRBV9 to TRBJ2-3; D ambiguous. The CDR3 has 14 amino acids. Trimming shortened V by 0 bases and J by 4 bases, and 9 bases separated the two germline ends. Germline V gene lookup returns CDR1 SGDLS and CDR2 YYNGEE. CDR3 nucleotide sequence: TGTGCCAGCAGCGTAGTCACATATCCAGATACGCAGTATTTT. This translates into CASSVVTYPDTQYF.

This clone was counted between two and nine times. This sequence joins TRBV21-1 and TRBJ2-7; the table's D call TRBD1 went unverified against the DNA. TRBV21-1 is a known pseudogene. The CDR3 is 18 amino acids. In DNA form, the CDR3 reads TGTGCCAGCAGCAAAGGAAAAGGACCGGGACAGGGACACTGCGAGCAGTACTTC. It is translated as CASSKGKGPGQGHCEQYF.

The chain is built from TRBV10-2 and TRBJ2-3; D not resolved. In germline, CDR1 is WSHSY, CDR2 SAAADI. The CDR3 has 13 amino acids. V lost 6 bases to trimming and J lost 0 bases, with 7 bases between them. CDR3: CASRSTSTDTQYF. CDR3 DNA sequence: TGCGCCAGCAGAAGTACTAGCACAGATACGCAGTATTTT.

The V and J genes are TRBV5-4 and TRBJ2-7; 7 positions agree with TRBD1. Unmatched junction bases numbered 5, after V lost 4 bases and J lost 4 bases. CDR3 length: 13 residues. Germline-derived CDR1 and CDR2 are SGHNT and YYREEE (reference sequence). The CDR3 region has the DNA TGTGCCAGCAGCGACAGGGAGCGGTACGAGCAGTACTTC. It yields the protein CASSDRERYEQYF.